This TCR beta chain was captured in a study of shared T cell receptors in the human thymus. J gave up 7 bases and V 2 bases, and 3 bases lay outside the gene matches. Germline loops: CDR1 SGHTS, CDR2 YDEGEE. This CDR3 region has 13 residues. Using immunoSEQ multiplex PCR, the repertoire was profiled, and TCRdb retains in-frame clones only, with some absent. Of 550,000 to 800,000 clones listed, approximately 83% are singletons. These data also featured in a second study, about human thymus T cells. That work states: Resections from corrective heart surgery supplied the thymus tissue. Repertoires from thymus and blood appeared to show biased V and J gene usage.

The chain combines TRBV5-8 with TRBJ1-5; 7 bases align to TRBD1. The sequenced sample consisted of thymocytes. This TCR was sampled from a girl younger than two with a congenital heart defect. CDR3 protein: CASSLYRGQPQHF. CDR3 nucleotide sequence: TGTGCCAGCAGCTTATACAGGGGCCAGCCCCAGCATTTT.